The 5 T cell receptor beta chains presented below share a single source sample, sequenced in a study of T cell repertoires in cytomegalovirus infection. TCRdb used MiXCR to reprocess the reads, holding one entry per CDR3 protein. The sample yields approximately 910,000 distinct CDR3 sequences, around 32% seen once. No antigen is known for these receptors. The sequencing used cultured CD8+ T cells from PBMCs, collected from culture after CMV antigen stimulation. These receptors all stem from a human donor in good health (CMV status not recorded). Some clones in this sample may be carry-over from other donors' samples.

The chain recombines TRBV7-6 with TRBJ2-1; D perhaps matches TRBD1 (6 bases). Trimming took off 7 bases at V and 5 bases at J, with 15 bases between the two ends. Germline V lookup: CDR1 SGHVS, CDR2 FNYEAQ. This CDR3 is built from 14 residues. CDR3 sequence: CASIDRTPNNEQFF. The DNA of the CDR3 is TGTGCCAGCATCGACAGGACTCCTAACAATGAGCAGTTCTTC.

The V gene is TRBV4-1, the J gene TRBJ2-7, with unresolved D. The CDR3 loop spans 14 amino acids. Germline V CDR1 and CDR2: MGHRA, YSYEKL. V was shortened by 0 bases and J by 6 bases, with 12 bases between the two germline ends. The CDR3 is CASSQDLEGFEQYF. Written as DNA, the CDR3 is TGCGCCAGCAGCCAAGATCTAGAAGGGTTCGAGCAGTACTTC.

This chain links TRBV7-8 with TRBJ1-2, with D maybe TRBD1 (6 bases). The germline V and J ends were trimmed by 5 bases and 2 bases, with 18 bases remaining between them. Germline V gives CDR1 SGHVS, CDR2 FQNEAQ. The CDR3 sequence is 16 residues long. The CDR3: CASSSYSGGGNYGYTF. The DNA of the CDR3 is TGTGCCAGCAGCAGTTACAGTGGTGGGGGCAACTATGGCTACACCTTC.

This clonotype was picked up a small number of times. The genes are TRBV7-9 and TRBJ1-2; TRBD1 is a possible D gene (6 bases). This CDR3 comprises 18 residues. V shed 5 bases and J shed 8 bases, with 30 bases lying between them. Germline V gives CDR1 SEHNR, CDR2 FQNEAQ (reference sequence). As DNA, the CDR3 is TGTGCCAGCAGCCCAGCTTCCGACAACAGGGAACGGTTGGTCGGCTACACCTTC. It is translated as CASSPASDNRERLVGYTF.

This chain joins TRBV12-5 and TRBJ2-6; TRBD2 agrees at 10 bases. V lost 2 bases to trimming and J lost 0 bases; unmatched junction nucleotides: 10. Germline V gene data show CDR1 as LGHNT and CDR2 as FRNRAP. The CDR3 contains 20 residues. CDR3 sequence: CASGLLLAGDPPSGANVLTF. CDR3 nucleotide sequence: TGTGCTAGTGGTTTGCTTCTAGCGGGGGATCCGCCCTCTGGGGCCAACGTCCTGACTTTC.